The text below deals with one T cell receptor beta chain. Antigen specificity is unknown. This specimen comes from a study of shared clonotypes between healthy human individuals. On the study more broadly: Per donor, three plates held CD4 naive cells, three held CD4 memory, two held CD8 naive and one held CD8 memory.

Authors' methods: Junction-only immunoSEQ sequences carried no quality scores, so filtering differed. Method: immunoSEQ multiplex PCR; TCRdb's copy keeps in-frame clones and lacks some. The D gene and trimming were derived from the DNA, and the V and J assignments and clone size from that table. This table has fewer than 850,000 clones, around 96% appearing once. In the naive CD8 group, cells lacked CD45RO and were positively selected for CCR7, so terminally differentiated effector memory CD45RA+ cells were left out. CDR1 is SEHNR, CDR2 FQNEAQ, per germline (reference sequence). The CDR3 has 16 amino acids. V was clipped by 1 base and J by 4 bases, with 15 bases between them. General study points: Genetic and exposure-history diversity was limited by the few donors.

J is TRBJ2-3 and V is TRBV7-9; a possible D gene is TRBD2 (5 bases). The sample taken for sequencing was naive CD8+ T cells sorted from blood. The clonotype was recovered from a man in his thirties or forties in good health. CDR3 region: CASSLVTPGGSDTQYF. The CDR3 nucleotides are TGTGCCAGCAGCTTAGTGACACCAGGAGGATCAGATACGCAGTATTTT.